This TCR beta chain was identified in a study of technical replicates of blood from several donors (dated by TCRdb to about 2017). Library method: the immunoSEQ multiplex PCR assay. TCRdb carries this immuneACCESS record with in-frame sequences only. Its versions omit some clonotypes, under half of them owing to an unresolved V gene in the studies checked, with the rest unexplained. Here the sample has around 73,000 clones; roughly nine tenths occur a single time. The ten largest account for under 5.5% of the sample. V has 2 bases trimmed and J has 7 bases trimmed; junction bases matching no gene number 4. The CDR3 spans 14 residues, from the cysteine through the phenylalanine. Left in the record is the CDR3 DNA by itself, 42 bases read in frame from the first base. CDR1 is given as SGHNT and CDR2 as YYREEE, both from the germline V gene (reference sequence). As to this clone: What antigen it recognizes has not been identified. One base away there is no much larger clone; base qualities are not given.

The chain uses TRBV5-4 and TRBJ2-1, with TRBD1 identical over 9 junction bases. Sequencing used PBMCs. This sequence was found in a human donor in good health. Some clones in this sample may be carry-over from other donors' samples. The DNA is TGTGCCAGCAGCTTCGGGACAGGGTTGAATGAGCAGTTCTTC. Its translation reads: CASSFGTGLNEQFF.